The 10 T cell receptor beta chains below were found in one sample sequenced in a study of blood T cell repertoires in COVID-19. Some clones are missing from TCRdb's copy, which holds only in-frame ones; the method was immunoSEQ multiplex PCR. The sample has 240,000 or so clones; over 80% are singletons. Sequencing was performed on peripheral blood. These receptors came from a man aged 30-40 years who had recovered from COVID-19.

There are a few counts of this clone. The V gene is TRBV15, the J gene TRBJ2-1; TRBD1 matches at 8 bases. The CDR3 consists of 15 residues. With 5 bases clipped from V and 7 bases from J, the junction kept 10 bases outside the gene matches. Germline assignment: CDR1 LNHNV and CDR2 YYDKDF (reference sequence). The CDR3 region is CATSPGTGPSNEQFF. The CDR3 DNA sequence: TGTGCCACCAGCCCGGGGACAGGCCCGAGTAATGAGCAGTTCTTC.

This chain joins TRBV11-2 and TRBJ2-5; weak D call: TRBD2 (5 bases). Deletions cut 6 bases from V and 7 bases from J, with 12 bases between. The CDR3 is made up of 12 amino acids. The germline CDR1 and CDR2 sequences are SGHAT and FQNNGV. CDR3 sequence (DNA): TGTGCCAGCAGTCCAAATGAGGGGACCCAGTACTTC. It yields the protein CASSPNEGTQYF. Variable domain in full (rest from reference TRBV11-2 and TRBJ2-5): EAGVAQSPRYKIIEKRQSVAFWCNPISGHATLYWYQQILGQGPKLLIQFQNNGVVDDSQLPKDRFSAERLKGVDSTLKIQPAKLEDSAVYLCASSPNEGTQYFGPGTRLLVL.

CDR3 bases: TGTGCCAGCTCACCCCCGGGACAGGGCAATCAGCCCCAGCATTTT. Amino acid sequence: CASSPPGQGNQPQHF. The J gene is TRBJ1-5, the V gene TRBV18; 8 positions match TRBD1. The CDR3 consists of 15 residues. The ends lost 3 bases at V and 2 bases at J; junction bases unmatched: 3. Per germline, CDR1 KGHSH and CDR2 LQKENI.

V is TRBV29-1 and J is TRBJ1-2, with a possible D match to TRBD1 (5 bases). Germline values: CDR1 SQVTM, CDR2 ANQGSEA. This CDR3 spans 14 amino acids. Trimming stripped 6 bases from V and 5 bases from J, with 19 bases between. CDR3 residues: CSVWERGGTYGYTF. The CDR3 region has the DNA TGCAGCGTATGGGAAAGGGGAGGGACGTATGGCTACACCTTC.

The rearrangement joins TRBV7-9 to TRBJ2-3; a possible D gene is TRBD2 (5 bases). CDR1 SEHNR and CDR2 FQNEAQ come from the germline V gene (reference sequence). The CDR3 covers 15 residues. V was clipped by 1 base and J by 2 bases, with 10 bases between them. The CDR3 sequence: CASSLDRGNTDTQYF. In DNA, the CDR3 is TGTGCCAGCAGCTTAGATCGAGGGAACACAGATACGCAGTATTTT.

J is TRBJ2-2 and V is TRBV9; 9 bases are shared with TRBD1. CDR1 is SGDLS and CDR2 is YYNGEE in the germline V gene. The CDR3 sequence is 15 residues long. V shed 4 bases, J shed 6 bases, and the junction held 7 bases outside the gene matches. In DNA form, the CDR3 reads TGTGCCAGCAGCTCCGTGAACAGGGGGCCCGGGGAGCTGTTTTTT. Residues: CASSSVNRGPGELFF.

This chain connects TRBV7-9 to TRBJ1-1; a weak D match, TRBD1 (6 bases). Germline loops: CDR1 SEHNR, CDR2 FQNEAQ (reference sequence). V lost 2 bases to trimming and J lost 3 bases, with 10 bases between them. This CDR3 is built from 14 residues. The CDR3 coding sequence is TGTGCCAGCAGCTTAACAGGGTCCTACACTGAAGCTTTCTTT. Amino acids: CASSLTGSYTEAFF.

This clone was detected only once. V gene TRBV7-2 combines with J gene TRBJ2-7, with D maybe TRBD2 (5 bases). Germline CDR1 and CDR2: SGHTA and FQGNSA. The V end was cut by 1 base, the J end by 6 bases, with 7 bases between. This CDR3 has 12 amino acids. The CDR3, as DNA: TGTGCCAGCAGCTTAGAACTAGTCGAGCAGTACTTC. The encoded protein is CASSLELVEQYF. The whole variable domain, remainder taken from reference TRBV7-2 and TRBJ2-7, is GAGVSQSPSNKVTEKGKDVELRCDPISGHTALYWYRQSLGQGLEFLIYFQGNSAPDKSGLPSDRFSAERTGGSVSTLTIQRTQQEDSAVYLCASSLELVEQYFGPGTRLTVT.

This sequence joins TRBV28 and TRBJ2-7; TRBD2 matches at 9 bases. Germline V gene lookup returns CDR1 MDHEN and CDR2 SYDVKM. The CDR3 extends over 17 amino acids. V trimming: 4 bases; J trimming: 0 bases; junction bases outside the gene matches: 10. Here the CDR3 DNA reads TGTGCCAGCAGTTCATTAAGCGGGGGGAGGAGCTCCTACGAGCAGTACGTC. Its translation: CASSSLSGGRSSYEQYV.

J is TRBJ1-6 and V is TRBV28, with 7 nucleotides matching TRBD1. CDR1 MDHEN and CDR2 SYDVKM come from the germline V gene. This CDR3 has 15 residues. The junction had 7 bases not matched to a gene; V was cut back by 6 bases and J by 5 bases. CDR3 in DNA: TGTGCCAGCAGCAGGGGGGATTTCAATAATTCACCCCTCCACTTT. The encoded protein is CASSRGDFNNSPLHF.